This T cell receptor beta chain originates from a study of OX40 agonist ivuxolimab in advanced cancers. Regarding the study in general: Ivuxolimab, which targeted the costimulatory receptor OX40 (CD134), was an agonistic, fully human IgG2 monoclonal antibody. Intravenous ivuxolimab was administered to patients every 2 weeks at six dose levels: 0.01, 0.1, 0.3, 1.5, 3 and 10 mg/kg. Peripheral TCRbeta sequencing was intended to test whether TCR sequence diversity was altered and clonal T-cell expansion was caused by ivuxolimab. Patients were allowed to have had prior anti-PD-1, anti-PD-L1 or anti-CTLA-4 therapy, and approximately 40% of the dose-escalation patients had previously received checkpoint inhibitors. Partial responses occurred in three dose-escalation patients, of whom one had hepatocellular carcinoma and two had cutaneous melanoma. A male proportion of roughly 80% and a mean age of around 60 years, ranging from about 23 to 79, were recorded for the dose-escalation cohort. The monotherapy dose-escalation portion (N of about 49 patients) of the phase I ivuxolimab trial is reported in the paper. Among the 50 to 55 dose-escalation patients, around 20 had hepatocellular carcinoma, around 15 melanoma, 9 renal cell carcinoma and 9 head and neck cancer.

Genomic DNA was isolated from the sorted cells so that the TCRbeta CDR3 region could be sequenced. The immunoSEQ Assay was used to sequence the TCRbeta CDR3 regions. In its TCRdb copy, this immuneACCESS table keeps in-frame sequences only and misses some clones. Where compared with another copy, unresolved V genes explain less than half of these, and the others have no known cause. A total of tens of thousands of clones appear in this sample, about 90% of them only once. Approximately 13% of the sample is held by the ten biggest clonotypes. Patients with autoimmune disease history or receiving systemic immunosuppression were excluded from the trial. In every dose cohort, peripheral blood was drawn for TCR sequencing at baseline, cycle 4 day 1, and cycle 7 day 1. Samples came from an open-label, multicenter, first-in-human phase I dose-escalation trial of ivuxolimab. Adults with locally advanced or metastatic melanoma, renal cell carcinoma, hepatocellular carcinoma or head and neck squamous cell carcinoma were enrolled in the trial. CD4+ and CD8+ T cells were sorted separately from peripheral blood before TCR sequencing.

The investigation overall reported the following: Low levels of normalized T-cell clonal expansion were also seen in some patients who did not respond. The antigen specificity of the clonally expanded peripheral T cells was not determined. In the 0.1-3.0 mg/kg groups, partial responders had among the lowest normalized peripheral clonal expansion, particularly in CD8+ T cells. Clonal expansion of both CD4+ and CD8+ blood T cells was observed from baseline to week 6 at doses 0.1 to 3.0 mg/kg. On average, CD8+ T cells showed more expanded clones than CD4+ T cells after ivuxolimab.

The CDR3 runs 15 residues from the cysteine to the phenylalanine. Only the CDR3 region is kept as DNA, spanning 45 bases read in frame from base 1. Here V drops 6 bases and J drops 2 bases, and the junction holds 4 bases not matched to any gene. As encoded in the germline V gene, CDR1 is MNHEY while CDR2 is SVGAGI. About this clone: No antigen is known for it. Base qualities were left out, and no much larger clone turns up one base away.

This specimen consisted of CD4+ or CD8+ T cells sorted from blood, obtained in a trial of the OX40 agonist ivuxolimab. The chain was built from TRBV6-5 and TRBJ2-6; 7 nucleotides in the junction match TRBD1. The receptor was derived from an adult with an advanced solid tumor such as melanoma, head and neck, liver or kidney cancer. The DNA is TGTGCCAGCAGAAATCAGGGGGCTGGGGCCAACGTCCTGACTTTC. Its product reads: CASRNQGAGANVLTF.